Presented here are 10 T cell receptor beta chains from one specimen sequenced in a study of blood T cells in healthy people across ages. A second PCR of roughly 7 to 11 cycles used a sample-barcoded 5' primer and a J-beta primer mix. MiXCR was run by TCRdb on the 5' RACE reads, yielding one entry per CDR3 protein. The sample records some 1,800,000 distinct CDR3 sequences, about two fifths being singletons. The material sequenced was blood. Every receptor here comes from a human donor in good health.

This clonotype was seen only a few times. The chain has TRBV20-1 and TRBJ2-1; TRBD1 or TRBD2 may be the D gene (6 bases each). Germline V gene lookup returns CDR1 DFQATT and CDR2 SNEGSKA (reference sequence). The CDR3 length is 13 residues. V lost 2 bases to trimming and J lost 2 bases, with 7 bases between them. The CDR3 DNA is TGCAGTGCTAGAAGGGGGGCCTACAATGAGCAGTTCTTC. It yields the protein CSARRGAYNEQFF.

This chain links TRBV29-1 with TRBJ2-7, with D hard to call. Germline CDR1 reads SQVTM; CDR2 reads ANQGSEA. The CDR3 runs 12 residues. V was trimmed by 4 bases and J by 5 bases, leaving 12 bases between them. This CDR3 is CSVAGFINEQYF. CDR3 sequence (DNA): TGCAGCGTTGCAGGTTTTATAAACGAGCAGTACTTC.

The chain carries TRBV12-3 or TRBV12-4 and TRBJ2-3; TRBD1 matches at 7 bases. The CDR3 contains 16 residues. The trim removed 4 bases at V and 3 bases at J, leaving 10 bases unmatched. The CDR3 nucleotides read TGTGCCAGCAGTTCGACGGACAGGTTTGAAACAGATACGCAGTATTTT. This sequence encodes CASSSTDRFETDTQYF.

This chain joins TRBV13 and TRBJ2-7, with D perhaps TRBD2 (6 bases). The CDR3 length is 15 residues. In germline, CDR1 is PRHDT, CDR2 FYEKMQ (reference sequence). Trimming removed 2 bases at V and 3 bases at J, with 14 bases between. CDR3 DNA sequence: TGTGCCAGCAGCTTACGAAAAGGAGGGAACTACGAGCAGTACTTC. Encoded protein: CASSLRKGGNYEQYF.

The chain carries TRBV7-2 and TRBJ1-4; 7 bases are a match to TRBD1. V lost 3 bases to trimming and J lost 8 bases; unmatched junction nucleotides: 12. Looked up from germline, CDR1 is SGHTA and CDR2 is FQGNSA. The CDR3 totals 16 residues. The CDR3 DNA follows: TGTGCCAGCAGCTTGTTCCCGGACAGGACTTTCGAAAAACTGTTTTTT. This translates into CASSLFPDRTFEKLFF. Using reference TRBV7-2 and TRBJ1-4 for the parts outside the CDR3, the full variable domain is GAGVSQSPSNKVTEKGKDVELRCDPISGHTALYWYRQSLGQGLEFLIYFQGNSAPDKSGLPSDRFSAERTGGSVSTLTIQRTQQEDSAVYLCASSLFPDRTFEKLFFGSGTQLSVL.

The chain uses TRBV20-1 and TRBJ1-2, with D possibly being TRBD1 (5 bases). Per the germline V gene, CDR1 is DFQATT and CDR2 is SNEGSKA (reference sequence). This CDR3 has 15 amino acids. V lost 3 bases, J lost 3 bases, and 17 bases lay in between. CDR3 coding DNA: TGCAGTGCTAGGGGGGTCCCGACCCTAGACTATGGCTACACCTTC. Translated, it gives CSARGVPTLDYGYTF.

J is TRBJ2-7 and V is TRBV4-2; D remains ambiguous. With 1 base removed from V and 2 bases from J, the gap between germline ends came to 15 bases. The germline V gene encodes CDR1 LGHNA and CDR2 YNFKEQ. The CDR3 contains 16 residues. This CDR3 is CASSQVVGLATYEQYF. For the CDR3, the DNA is TGTGCCAGCAGCCAAGTTGTGGGGTTAGCTACCTACGAGCAGTACTTC.

This chain uses TRBV7-9 with TRBJ1-1; TRBD1 is a possible D gene (5 bases). This CDR3 comprises 12 residues. Looked up from germline, CDR1 is SEHNR and CDR2 is FQNEAQ (reference sequence). V was trimmed by 1 base and J by 11 bases, leaving 11 bases between them. DNA of the CDR3: TGTGCCAGCAGCTTAGAGAGGGGTGCTGCTTTCTTT. Amino acids: CASSLERGAAFF.

The table lists this clonotype with a count of one. V and J are TRBV20-1 and TRBJ1-4; 7 bases are shared with TRBD1. Germline CDR1 is DFQATT and CDR2 is SNEGSKA (reference sequence). The V and J ends lost 8 bases and 4 bases, in that order; junction bases with no gene match: 10. The CDR3 totals 14 residues. This CDR3 reads CSTDPTGNNEKLFF. Written as DNA, the CDR3 is TGCAGTACTGACCCGACAGGGAATAATGAAAAACTGTTTTTT.

The chain is built from TRBV2 and TRBJ2-3; no definite D call. The CDR3 runs to 15 residues. V was trimmed by 3 bases and J by 0 bases, leaving 10 bases between them. From germline, CDR1 is SNHLY and CDR2 FYNNEI. CDR3 residues: CASSDMESSTDTQYF. In DNA, the CDR3 is TGTGCCAGCAGTGATATGGAGTCTAGCACAGATACGCAGTATTTT.